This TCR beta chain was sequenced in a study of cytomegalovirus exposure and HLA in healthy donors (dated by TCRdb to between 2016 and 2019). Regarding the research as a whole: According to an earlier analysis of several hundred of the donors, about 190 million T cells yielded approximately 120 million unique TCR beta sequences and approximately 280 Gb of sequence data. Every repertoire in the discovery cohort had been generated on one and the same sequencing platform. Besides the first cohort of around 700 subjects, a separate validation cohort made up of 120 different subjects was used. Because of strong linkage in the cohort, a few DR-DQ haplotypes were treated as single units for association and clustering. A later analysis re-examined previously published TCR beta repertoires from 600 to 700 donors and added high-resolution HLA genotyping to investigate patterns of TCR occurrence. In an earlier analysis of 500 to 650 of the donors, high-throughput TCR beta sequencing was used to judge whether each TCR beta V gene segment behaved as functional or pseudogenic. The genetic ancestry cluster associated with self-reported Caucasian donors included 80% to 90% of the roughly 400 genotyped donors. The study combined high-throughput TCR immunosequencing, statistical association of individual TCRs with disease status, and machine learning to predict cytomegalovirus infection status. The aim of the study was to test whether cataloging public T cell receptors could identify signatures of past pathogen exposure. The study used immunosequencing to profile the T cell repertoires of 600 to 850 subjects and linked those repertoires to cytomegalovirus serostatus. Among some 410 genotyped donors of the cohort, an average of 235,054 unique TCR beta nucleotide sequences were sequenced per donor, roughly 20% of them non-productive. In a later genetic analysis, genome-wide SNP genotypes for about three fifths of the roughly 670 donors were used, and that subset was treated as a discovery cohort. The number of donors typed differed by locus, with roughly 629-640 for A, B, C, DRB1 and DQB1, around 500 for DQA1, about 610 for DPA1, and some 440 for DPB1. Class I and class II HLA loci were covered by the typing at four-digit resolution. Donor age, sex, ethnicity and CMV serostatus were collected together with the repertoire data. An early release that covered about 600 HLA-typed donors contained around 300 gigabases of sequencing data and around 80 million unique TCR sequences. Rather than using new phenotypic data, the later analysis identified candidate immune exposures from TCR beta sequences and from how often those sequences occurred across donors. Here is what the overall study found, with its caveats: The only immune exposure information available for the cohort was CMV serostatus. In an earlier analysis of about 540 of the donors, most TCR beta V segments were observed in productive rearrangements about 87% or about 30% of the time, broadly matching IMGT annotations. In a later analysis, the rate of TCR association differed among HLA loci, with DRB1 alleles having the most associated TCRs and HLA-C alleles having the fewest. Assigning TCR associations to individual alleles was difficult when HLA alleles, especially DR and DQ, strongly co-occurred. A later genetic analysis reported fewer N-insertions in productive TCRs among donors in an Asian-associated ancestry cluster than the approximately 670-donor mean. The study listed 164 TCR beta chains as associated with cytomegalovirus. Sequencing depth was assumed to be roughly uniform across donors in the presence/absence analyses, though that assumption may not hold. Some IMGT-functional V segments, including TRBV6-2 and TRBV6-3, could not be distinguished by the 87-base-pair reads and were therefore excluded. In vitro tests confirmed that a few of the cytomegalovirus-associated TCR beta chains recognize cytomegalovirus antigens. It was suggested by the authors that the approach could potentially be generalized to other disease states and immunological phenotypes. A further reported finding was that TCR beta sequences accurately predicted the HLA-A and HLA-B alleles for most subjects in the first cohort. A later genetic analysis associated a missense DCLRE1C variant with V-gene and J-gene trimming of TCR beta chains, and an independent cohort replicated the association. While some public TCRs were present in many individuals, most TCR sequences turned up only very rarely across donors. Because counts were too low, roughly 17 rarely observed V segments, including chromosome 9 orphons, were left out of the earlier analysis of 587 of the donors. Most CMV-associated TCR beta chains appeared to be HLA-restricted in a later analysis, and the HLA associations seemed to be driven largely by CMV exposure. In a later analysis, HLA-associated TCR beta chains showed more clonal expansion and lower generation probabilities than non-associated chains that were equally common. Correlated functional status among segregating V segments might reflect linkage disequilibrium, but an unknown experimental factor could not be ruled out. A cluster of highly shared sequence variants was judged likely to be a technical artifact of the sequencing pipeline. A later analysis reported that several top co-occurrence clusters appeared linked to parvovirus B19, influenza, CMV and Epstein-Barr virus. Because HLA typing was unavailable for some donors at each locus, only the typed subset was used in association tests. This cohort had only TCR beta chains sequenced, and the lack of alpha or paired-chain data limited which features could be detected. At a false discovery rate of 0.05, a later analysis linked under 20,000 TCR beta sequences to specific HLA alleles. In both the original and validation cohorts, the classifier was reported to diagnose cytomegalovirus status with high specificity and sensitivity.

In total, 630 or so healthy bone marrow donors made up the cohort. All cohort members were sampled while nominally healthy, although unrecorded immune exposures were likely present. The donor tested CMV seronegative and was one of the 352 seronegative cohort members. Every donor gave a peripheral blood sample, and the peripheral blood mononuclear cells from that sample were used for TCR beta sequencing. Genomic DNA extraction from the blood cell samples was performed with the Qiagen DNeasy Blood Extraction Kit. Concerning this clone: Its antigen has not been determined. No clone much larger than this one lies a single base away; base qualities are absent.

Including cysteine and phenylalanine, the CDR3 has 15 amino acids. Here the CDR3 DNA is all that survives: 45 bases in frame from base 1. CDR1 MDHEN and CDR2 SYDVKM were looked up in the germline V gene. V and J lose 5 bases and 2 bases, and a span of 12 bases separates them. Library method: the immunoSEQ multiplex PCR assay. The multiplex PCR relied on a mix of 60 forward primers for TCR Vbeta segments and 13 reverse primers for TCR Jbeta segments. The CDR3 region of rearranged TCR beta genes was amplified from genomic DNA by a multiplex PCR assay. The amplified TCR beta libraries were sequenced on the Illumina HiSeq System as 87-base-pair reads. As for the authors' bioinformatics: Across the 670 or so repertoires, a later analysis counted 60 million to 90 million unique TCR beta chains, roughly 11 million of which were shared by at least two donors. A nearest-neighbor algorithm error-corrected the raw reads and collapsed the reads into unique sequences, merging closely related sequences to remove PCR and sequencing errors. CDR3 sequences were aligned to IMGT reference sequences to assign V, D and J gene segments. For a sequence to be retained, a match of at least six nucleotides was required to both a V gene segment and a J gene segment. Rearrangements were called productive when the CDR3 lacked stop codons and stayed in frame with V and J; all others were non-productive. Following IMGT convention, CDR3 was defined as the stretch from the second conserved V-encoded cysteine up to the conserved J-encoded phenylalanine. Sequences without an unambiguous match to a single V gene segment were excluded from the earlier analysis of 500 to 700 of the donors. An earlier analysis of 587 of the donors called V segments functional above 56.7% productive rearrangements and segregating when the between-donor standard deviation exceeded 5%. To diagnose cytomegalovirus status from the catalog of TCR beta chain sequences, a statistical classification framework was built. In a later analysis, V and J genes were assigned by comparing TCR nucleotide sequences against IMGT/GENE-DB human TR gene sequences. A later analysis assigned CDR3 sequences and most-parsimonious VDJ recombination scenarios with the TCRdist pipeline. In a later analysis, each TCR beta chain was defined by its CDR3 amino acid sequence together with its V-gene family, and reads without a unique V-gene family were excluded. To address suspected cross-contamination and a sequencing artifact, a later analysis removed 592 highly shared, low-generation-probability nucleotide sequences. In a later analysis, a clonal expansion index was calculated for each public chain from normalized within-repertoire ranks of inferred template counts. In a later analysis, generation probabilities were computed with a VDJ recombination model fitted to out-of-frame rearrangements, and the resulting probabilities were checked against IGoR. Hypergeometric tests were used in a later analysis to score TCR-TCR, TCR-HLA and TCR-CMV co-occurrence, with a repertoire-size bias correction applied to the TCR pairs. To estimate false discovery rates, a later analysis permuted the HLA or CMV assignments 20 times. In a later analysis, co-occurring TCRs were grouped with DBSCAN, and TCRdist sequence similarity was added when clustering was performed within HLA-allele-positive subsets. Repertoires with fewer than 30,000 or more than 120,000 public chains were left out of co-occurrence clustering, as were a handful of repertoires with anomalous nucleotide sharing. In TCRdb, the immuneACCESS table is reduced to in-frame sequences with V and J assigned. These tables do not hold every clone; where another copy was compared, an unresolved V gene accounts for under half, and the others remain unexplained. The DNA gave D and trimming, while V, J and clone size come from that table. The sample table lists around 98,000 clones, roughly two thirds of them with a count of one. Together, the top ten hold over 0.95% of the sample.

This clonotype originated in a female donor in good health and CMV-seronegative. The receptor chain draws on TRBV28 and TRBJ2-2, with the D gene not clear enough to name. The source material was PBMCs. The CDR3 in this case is CASSQQIPNTGELFF. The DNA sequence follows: TGTGCCAGCAGTCAACAGATTCCAAACACCGGGGAGCTGTTTTTT.